The 8 T cell receptor beta chains reported below all come from one sample, sequenced in a study of patients and donors after allogeneic stem cell transplantation. A single record per CDR3 protein comes from TCRdb applying MiXCR to the RT-PCR reads. The sample records about a million distinct CDR3 sequences, around 17% being singletons. The specimen sequenced was blood, either unsorted or a sorted T cell fraction (not recorded which). These receptors were taken from a human donor who was either an allogeneic HSCT recipient or a stem cell or donor lymphocyte infusion donor (not recorded which). It is not recorded whose cells these are; they may come from a transplant donor.

V and J are TRBV12-3 or TRBV12-4 and TRBJ2-1, with unresolved D. The CDR3 runs to 15 residues. Trimming removed 2 bases from V and 0 bases from J, with 8 bases in between. CDR3 nucleotides: TGTGCCAGCAGTTTAATTCCAATCTCCTACAATGAGCAGTTCTTC. Translated: CASSLIPISYNEQFF.

In this sample, this clonotype turned up a few times. This chain connects TRBV4-2 to TRBJ2-1; 10 bases fit TRBD2. The CDR3 has 20 residues. J was trimmed by 0 bases and V by 0 bases; bases with no gene match: 11. CDR1 and CDR2 from the germline V gene are LGHNA and YNFKEQ. CDR3 nucleotide sequence: TGTGCCAGCAGCCAAGATCTCCTAGCGGGGGCGTCAAGCTCCTACAATGAGCAGTTCTTC. It is translated as CASSQDLLAGASSSYNEQFF.

The genes are TRBV5-1 and TRBJ2-7; no clear D gene. Looked up from germline, CDR1 is SGHRS and CDR2 is YFSETQ. V dropped 0 bases and J dropped 5 bases, with 6 bases sitting between them. The CDR3 runs 12 residues. This CDR3 is CASSLEWHEQYF. The CDR3 coding sequence is TGCGCCAGCAGCTTGGAGTGGCACGAGCAGTACTTC.

There are a few counts of this clonotype. The chain carries TRBV10-3 and TRBJ2-7, with 9 positions matching TRBD2. This CDR3 spans 15 amino acids. The germline V gene has CDR1 ENHRY and CDR2 SYGVKD. After removal of 4 bases from V and 2 bases from J, the junction contained 6 bases not matched to a gene. In nucleotides, the CDR3 is TGTGCCATCAGTGGAGTTAGCGGGGGAGCCTACGAGCAGTACTTC. Protein: CAISGVSGGAYEQYF.

A few counts support this clonotype. V usage is TRBV10-3 and J usage is TRBJ1-3; TRBD1 aligns across 8 bases. J was trimmed by 2 bases and V by 6 bases; bases with no gene match: 6. The length of the CDR3 is 15 residues. The germline V gene encodes CDR1 ENHRY and CDR2 SYGVKD. CDR3 sequence reads: CAIRETGAAGNTIYF. CDR3 coding DNA: TGTGCCATCAGAGAGACAGGGGCGGCTGGAAACACCATATATTTT.

This chain's CDR3 is CSGCGRYTEAFF. The CDR3 bases are TGCAGCGGGTGCGGACGGTACACTGAAGCTTTCTTT. The V gene is TRBV29-1, the J gene TRBJ1-1; D call uncertain. V lost 7 bases, J lost 3 bases, and 12 bases lay in between. The CDR3 is 12 amino acids. Germline CDR1 reads SQVTM; CDR2 reads ANQGSEA. Full variable domain (outside the CDR3, taken from reference TRBV29-1 and TRBJ1-1): SAVISQKPSRDICQRGTSLTIQCQVDSQVTMMFWYRQQPGQSLTLIATANQGSEATYESGFVIDKFPISRPNLTFSTLTVSNMSPEDSSIYLCSGCGRYTEAFFGQGTRLTVV.

The chain recombines TRBV20-1 with TRBJ2-7; TRBD2 matches 10 bases. J lost 4 bases, V lost 5 bases, and 5 bases had no gene match. CDR1 and CDR2 from the germline V gene are DFQATT and SNEGSKA (reference sequence). This CDR3 is built from 13 residues. CDR3 sequence: CSALAGGEYEQYF. In DNA form, the CDR3 reads TGCAGTGCTTTAGCGGGAGGAGAGTACGAGCAGTACTTC.

The table lists this clonotype with a few counts. This sequence joins TRBV27 and TRBJ2-1; D gene unclear. CDR1 and CDR2 (germline): MNHEY, SMNVEV (reference sequence). Deletions cut 0 bases from V and 0 bases from J, with 6 bases between. The CDR3 loop spans 15 amino acids. CDR3 bases: TGTGCCAGCAGTTTATCGGCTAGCTCCTACAATGAGCAGTTCTTC. Translating it yields CASSLSASSYNEQFF.